One and the same sample provided the 18 T cell receptor beta chains below, sequenced in a study of blood T cell repertoires in COVID-19. Assay used: immunoSEQ multiplex PCR; TCRdb lists only in-frame clones, some missing. The sample includes under 140,000 clones, 65% to 80% of them seen just once. Material for sequencing was peripheral blood. Receptors originate from a woman aged 60-75 years with acute or convalescent COVID-19.

The chain employs TRBV11-2 and TRBJ1-6; possible D gene TRBD1, 5 bases. Germline lookup yields CDR1 SGHAT and CDR2 FQNNGV. Between the trimmed V and J ends, which lost 11 bases and 7 bases, there was a span of 30 bases. The CDR3 is 18 residues long. The CDR3 spells CARCWTGWGGFRNSPLHF. Here the CDR3 DNA reads TGTGCCCGCTGCTGGACTGGGTGGGGGGGTTTTCGCAATTCACCCCTCCACTTT.

The chain has TRBV6-2 or TRBV6-3 and TRBJ2-3; TRBD2 matches 12 bases. CDR1 and CDR2 from the germline V gene are MNHEY and SVGEGT. Trimming took 4 bases from V and 2 from J; bases not matched to a gene: 10. The CDR3 loop spans 18 amino acids. The CDR3 nucleotides read TGTGCCAGCAGTTCCCTCCCTCGGACTAGCGGGGTCACAGATACGCAGTATTTT. As protein: CASSSLPRTSGVTDTQYF.

The chain employs TRBV7-2 and TRBJ1-3; D uncertain. Germline V CDR1 and CDR2: SGHTA, FQGNSA. This CDR3 comprises 15 residues. V lost 3 bases and J 0 bases, leaving 9 bases between the germline ends. The CDR3 nucleotides are TGTGCCAGCAGCTTGCGGAAAAGCTCTGGAAACACCATATATTTT. Its translation: CASSLRKSSGNTIYF.

This clone was recorded only once. The V and J genes are TRBV9 and TRBJ1-6; TRBD1 might be the D (6 bases). The CDR3 loop spans 13 amino acids. V was pared by 3 bases and J by 10 bases, with 11 bases between. From germline, CDR1 is SGDLS and CDR2 YYNGEE. Here the CDR3 DNA reads TGTGCCAGCAGCGCCCAGGACAGATCACCCCTCCACTTT. It codes for CASSAQDRSPLHF.

The chain carries TRBV12-5 and TRBJ1-2; a possible D gene is TRBD1 (5 bases). Germline loops: CDR1 LGHNT, CDR2 FRNRAP. CDR3 size: 14 residues. V was shortened by 7 bases and J by 6 bases, with 18 bases between the two germline ends. The CDR3 nucleotides read TGTGCTAGTGCTACGGGGGAGGCTAGGGATGGCTACACCTTC. Its protein product is CASATGEARDGYTF.

This sequence joins TRBV12-5 and TRBJ2-7, with D hard to call. The CDR3 covers 12 residues. V shed 5 bases and J shed 2 bases, with 7 bases lying between them. Germline assignment: CDR1 LGHNT and CDR2 FRNRAP. CDR3 DNA: TGTGCTAGTGGTCTAGGAACCTACGAGCAGTACTTC. Amino acids: CASGLGTYEQYF.

V is TRBV15 and J is TRBJ2-1; D may be TRBD2 (5 bases). The CDR3 is 15 residues long. The V gene's germline CDR1 is LNHNV and CDR2 YYDKDF (reference sequence). V gave up 1 base and J gave up 5 bases, with 12 bases separating them. DNA of the CDR3: TGTGCCACCAGCAGAGTAAATACTAGAAACAATGAGCAGTTCTTC. It yields the protein CATSRVNTRNNEQFF.

This chain connects TRBV11-2 to TRBJ1-1; 8 bases align to TRBD1. The CDR3 consists of 13 residues. Germline loops: CDR1 SGHAT, CDR2 FQNNGV. The V and J ends lost 3 bases and 6 bases, in that order; junction bases with no gene match: 3. CDR3 sequence: CASSFVQGAEAFF. The CDR3 bases are TGTGCCAGCAGCTTCGTACAGGGGGCTGAAGCTTTCTTT.

This chain uses TRBV2 with TRBJ2-5; 15 bases match TRBD2. The CDR3 loop spans 16 amino acids. V lost 7 bases and J lost 5; bases outside the gene matches: 8. Germline values: CDR1 SNHLY, CDR2 FYNNEI. This CDR3 reads CASNGLAGGQGETQYF. Written as DNA, the CDR3 is TGTGCCAGCAACGGACTAGCGGGGGGGCAGGGGGAGACCCAGTACTTC.

This clone was recorded many times. The chain uses TRBV19 and TRBJ1-2, with 8 bases matching TRBD1. This CDR3 contains 13 residues. Trimming took 7 bases from V and 6 from J; bases not matched to a gene: 7. Germline CDR1 is LNHDA and CDR2 is SQIVND (reference sequence). CDR3 region: CASTGTGTDGYTF. The CDR3 bases are TGTGCCAGTACAGGGACAGGTACCGATGGCTACACCTTC.

The chain links TRBV5-1 to TRBJ2-1, with D perhaps TRBD2 (7 bases). Trimming took off 2 bases at V and 9 bases at J, with 12 bases between the two ends. The CDR3 extends over 13 amino acids. Germline V gene lookup returns CDR1 SGHRS and CDR2 YFSETQ. The CDR3 sequence is CASSFGGAGEQFF. As DNA, the CDR3 is TGCGCCAGCAGCTTTGGGGGGGCCGGTGAGCAGTTCTTC.

The rearrangement joins TRBV7-3 to TRBJ2-7; 8 bases match TRBD1. CDR3 length equals 15 residues. Germline CDR1 is SGHTA and CDR2 is FQGTGA. V dropped 0 bases and J dropped 6; count of bases not matched to a gene: 7. DNA of the CDR3: TGTGCCAGCAGCTTAACGCCCGGACAGGGCGGCGAGCAGTACTTC. Protein sequence: CASSLTPGQGGEQYF.

The sample holds a few counts of this clone. This chain uses TRBV5-1 with TRBJ2-7, with 13 bases matching TRBD2. Germline V lookup: CDR1 SGHRS, CDR2 YFSETQ. The CDR3 spans 15 residues. V gave up 3 bases and J gave up 4 bases; unmatched junction bases: 4. As DNA, the CDR3 is TGCGCCAGCAGCTGGGGGACTAGCGGGGTTTACGAGCAGTACTTC. Translated: CASSWGTSGVYEQYF.

CDR3 nucleotides: TGTGCCAGCTCACCAGTGGTAGCCTACGAGCAGTACTTC. Its protein is CASSPVVAYEQYF. The J gene is TRBJ2-7, the V gene TRBV18; D gene unclear. The CDR3 covers 13 residues. Germline V CDR1 and CDR2: KGHSH, LQKENI. The V end lost 2 bases, the J end lost 2 bases, and 7 bases lay between the germline ends.

The genes are TRBV27 and TRBJ2-7; D perhaps matches TRBD1 (6 bases). CDR3 length: 15 residues. Germline CDR1 is MNHEY and CDR2 is SMNVEV (reference sequence). V was cut by 3 bases and J by 3 bases, with 15 bases left in between. The CDR3 coding sequence is TGTGCCAGCAGTTTGATATCAGGGGCCTACTACGAGCAGTACTTC. It translates to CASSLISGAYYEQYF.

V is TRBV7-2 and J is TRBJ1-2; TRBD1 agrees at 7 bases. Unmatched junction bases numbered 10, after V lost 5 bases and J lost 7 bases. The CDR3 contains 14 residues. Germline V CDR1 and CDR2: SGHTA, FQGNSA. The CDR3, as DNA: TGTGCCAGCAGCCCCGGGACAGCCCAACGTGGCTACACCTTC. It translates to CASSPGTAQRGYTF.

The chain links TRBV7-2 to TRBJ2-3; 9 nucleotides line up with TRBD2. Trimming at V came to 1 base and at J to 2 bases, leaving 4 bases not matched to a gene. The germline gives CDR1 SGHTA, CDR2 FQGNSA. This CDR3 contains 16 residues. The CDR3 DNA sequence: TGTGCCAGCAGCTTAGGGGTAGCGGGGGTCACAGATACGCAGTATTTT. Translated, it gives CASSLGVAGVTDTQYF.

The V call is TRBV7-2, the J call TRBJ2-1, with D tentatively TRBD2 (6 bases). The ends were cut back, 1 base at V and 6 bases at J, with 10 bases in the middle. The CDR3 runs to 14 residues. Per germline, CDR1 SGHTA and CDR2 FQGNSA. The DNA of the CDR3 is TGTGCCAGCAGCTTAGATGTGGGGGGCAATGAGCAGTTCTTC. This gives the protein CASSLDVGGNEQFF.